This T cell receptor (beta chain) stems from a study of blood T cell repertoires in COVID-19. Study background: The study drew acute and convalescent COVID-19 samples from the United States, Italy and Spain. PBMCs, B-cell-depleted T cells, or T cells provided the cDNA or gDNA that made up the material.

Patients at the Seattle site were enrolled during active infection and followed longitudinally. Original methodology: Reference gene primer amplification gave estimated nucleated cell counts. Libraries were prepared by immunoSEQ multiplex PCR; TCRdb keeps only in-frame clonotypes and omits some of them. V and J calls and clone size come straight from that table; D and trimming were deduced from the DNA. The data show 310,000 or so clones, around nine tenths seen once. Germline loops: CDR1 GTSNPN, CDR2 SVGIG (reference sequence). The CDR3 runs to 14 residues. Between the trimmed V and J ends, which lost 2 bases and 0 bases, there was a span of 8 bases.

The chain employs TRBV30 and TRBJ1-3; weak D call: TRBD1 (5 bases). The receptor's source is a woman in her twenties or thirties with COVID-19, enrolled during active disease. The sequencing input was peripheral blood. The CDR3 DNA is TGTGCCTGGAGTTGGACAAGCTCTGGAAACACCATATATTTT. It yields the protein CAWSWTSSGNTIYF.